This T cell receptor (beta chain) was documented in a study of graft-versus-host responses after intestinal transplantation. Note on this clone: Its antigen remains unknown.

The table came from immunoSEQ multiplex PCR; TCRdb's copy has only in-frame clones and leaves some out. The data show approximately 90,000 clones, about 93% seen once. The V end was cut by 0 bases, the J end by 4 bases, with 13 bases between. The CDR3 consists of 15 residues. The germline V gene encodes CDR1 SGHRS and CDR2 YFSETQ. The TCR was taken from a human donor who received an intestinal transplant. The material was unstimulated CD8+ T cells sorted from spleen or lymph node cells, obtained before intestinal transplant. The chain couples TRBV5-1 to TRBJ1-1; no clear D gene. CDR3: CASSLAATLPTEAFF. DNA for the CDR3: TGCGCCAGCAGCTTGGCCGCTACCCTACCCACTGAAGCTTTCTTT.